The rows below give T cell receptor beta chains drawn from one sample of a study of control samples from healthy donors and cancer patients. Sequencing used immunoSEQ multiplex PCR; TCRdb keeps in-frame clones, though not all of them. This sample yields about 160,000 clones, of which roughly 93% are seen a single time; 4.1% belongs to the top ten. The sequenced material came from blood. The origin of the receptors is a woman aged 60 to 75 in good health. The CDR3 runs from the conserved cysteine through the conserved F or W. A D gene is named only where the DNA matches it firmly. Expanded clones are given a class, and other clones once, few, many or no size at all.

size	V	J	D	CDR3	DNA
-	TRBV18	TRBJ1-1	TRBD1	CASSPYRTGTANTEAFF	TGTGCCAGCTCACCATACCGAACCGGGACAGCGAACACTGAAGCTTTCTTT
-	TRBV19	TRBJ1-4	-	CASGGQRNEKLFF	TGTGCCAGCGGAGGACAGCGTAATGAAAAACTGTTTTTT
-	TRBV14	TRBJ1-2	-	CASSPTDPFLDYTF	TGTGCCAGCAGCCCGACAGACCCGTTCTTGGACTACACCTTC
-	TRBV19	TRBJ1-5	TRBD1	CASSFGTDSNQPQHF	TGTGCCAGTAGTTTCGGGACAGATAGCAATCAGCCCCAGCATTTT
-	TRBV9	TRBJ1-4	TRBD1	CASSVRTGRDEKLFF	TGTGCCAGCAGCGTCCGGACAGGGCGGGATGAAAAACTGTTTTTT
-	TRBV19	TRBJ1-1	-	CASSLVGGSAEAFF	TGTGCCAGTAGTCTAGTGGGGGGCTCGGCTGAAGCTTTCTTT
-	TRBV2	TRBJ1-2	-	CASSLVRAGPTDGYTF	TGTGCCAGCAGCCTGGTAAGGGCAGGCCCGACAGATGGCTACACCTTC
-	TRBV5-1	TRBJ2-7	-	CASKADNSYEQYF	TGCGCCAGCAAGGCGGATAACTCCTACGAGCAGTACTTC
-	TRBV11-2	TRBJ1-2	-	CASSLVLAGGSYTF	TGTGCCAGCAGCTTAGTGCTGGCCGGTGGAAGCTACACCTTC
-	TRBV30	TRBJ1-4	-	CAWTKTGHNEKLFF	TGTGCCTGGACTAAGACAGGCCATAATGAAAAACTGTTTTTT
-	TRBV6-2/TRBV6-3	TRBJ1-5	-	CASSAPEGGANQPQHF	TGTGCCAGCAGCGCGCCAGAGGGAGGGGCCAATCAGCCCCAGCATTTT
-	TRBV29-1	TRBJ1-1	-	CSVVFFQFRGNTEAFF	TGCAGCGTTGTTTTTTTTCAATTTCGGGGGAACACTGAAGCTTTCTTT
-	TRBV11-3	TRBJ2-5	-	CASSLGPAGPAETQYF	TGTGCCAGCAGCTTAGGACCTGCGGGCCCCGCGGAGACCCAGTACTTC
-	TRBV6-5	TRBJ1-1	-	CASSYSRWVNTEAFF	TGTGCCAGCAGTTACTCGCGTTGGGTGAACACTGAAGCTTTCTTT
-	TRBV7-2	TRBJ2-5	-	CASSLVANMQETQYF	TGTGCCAGCTCCTTAGTGGCAAATATGCAAGAGACCCAGTACTTC
-	TRBV7-9	TRBJ1-2	-	CASSLTGSYGYTF	TGTGCCAGCAGCCTCACAGGGAGCTATGGCTACACCTTC
-	TRBV12-3/TRBV12-4	TRBJ2-1	-	CASSLLSDEQFF	TGTGCCAGCAGTTTACTCTCCGATGAGCAGTTCTTC
-	TRBV19	TRBJ2-7	-	CASSIGPVAYEQYF	TGTGCCAGTAGTATCGGACCAGTTGCCTACGAGCAGTACTTC
-	TRBV29-1	TRBJ2-3	-	CSVGTVPSTDTQYF	TGCAGCGTTGGGACTGTTCCTAGCACAGATACGCAGTATTTT
-	TRBV6-2/TRBV6-3	TRBJ1-5	-	CASSYNWGSNQPQHF	TGTGCCAGCAGTTACAATTGGGGTAGCAATCAGCCCCAGCATTTT
-	TRBV7-8	TRBJ2-5	TRBD1	CAAGQGETQYF	TGTGCCGCAGGACAGGGGGAGACCCAGTACTTC
-	TRBV2	TRBJ1-6	-	CASSENWSVGGSPLHF	TGTGCCAGCAGTGAAAACTGGTCAGTCGGGGGATCACCCCTCCACTTT
-	TRBV29-1	TRBJ1-1	-	CSVGRGENTEAFF	TGCAGCGTTGGACGGGGAGAGAACACTGAAGCTTTCTTT
-	TRBV2	TRBJ2-7	-	CASRLRSTSYEQYF	TGTGCCAGCAGACTACGGTCCACTTCCTACGAGCAGTACTTC
-	TRBV27	TRBJ1-6	TRBD1	CASSSRGTGYNSPLHF	TGTGCCAGCAGCTCCCGTGGGACAGGGTATAATTCACCCCTCCACTTT
-	TRBV28	TRBJ1-5	-	CASSFGPQLSRYQPQHF	TGTGCCAGCAGTTTTGGCCCACAATTGAGTCGCTATCAGCCCCAGCATTTT
-	TRBV13	TRBJ2-4	TRBD1	CASSQSWTGGAKNIQYF	TGTGCCAGCAGCCAATCCTGGACAGGGGGGGCCAAAAACATTCAGTACTTC
-	TRBV18	TRBJ1-1	-	CASSPFEGRNTEAFF	TGTGCCAGCTCACCATTTGAGGGACGGAACACTGAAGCTTTCTTT
-	TRBV14	TRBJ2-7	-	CASSPGLSYEQYF	TGTGCCAGCAGCCCGGGACTTTCCTACGAGCAGTACTTC
-	TRBV5-1	TRBJ1-1	-	CASSFLVNTEAFF	TGCGCCAGCAGCTTTTTGGTGAACACTGAAGCTTTCTTT
-	TRBV7-3	TRBJ1-2	TRBD1	CASSAGTGGAHGYTF	TGTGCCAGCAGCGCCGGGACAGGGGGCGCCCATGGCTACACCTTC
-	TRBV5-1	TRBJ2-3	-	CASSLGKGTDTQYF	TGCGCCAGCAGCTTGGGCAAGGGCACAGATACGCAGTATTTT
-	TRBV6-5	TRBJ2-2	-	CASRGNTGELFF	TGTGCCAGCAGGGGGAACACCGGGGAGCTGTTTTTT
-	TRBV7-6	TRBJ2-5	-	CASSLGGGETQYF	TGTGCCAGCAGCTTAGGGGGCGGAGAGACCCAGTACTTC
once	TRBV7-8	TRBJ2-5	-	CASSLERGQETQYF	TGTGCCAGCAGCTTAGAGAGGGGGCAAGAGACCCAGTACTTC
-	TRBV7-2	TRBJ2-1	-	CASSPRGPYNEQFF	TGTGCCAGCAGCCCCCGGGGGCCTTACAATGAGCAGTTCTTC
-	TRBV2	TRBJ1-2	TRBD1	CASSYTGGYGYTF	TGTGCCAGCAGTTATACAGGGGGATATGGCTACACCTTC
-	TRBV6-1	TRBJ1-2	-	CASSELGVGVLYGYTF	TGTGCCAGCAGTGAACTTGGGGTCGGGGTACTCTATGGCTACACCTTC
-	TRBV5-8	TRBJ1-6	-	CATNLKVSSLPALHF	TGTGCCACCAACCTTAAGGTGTCTTCCCTTCCTGCCCTCCACTTT
few	TRBV27	TRBJ1-1	-	CASSANKLYFF	TGTGCCAGCAGTGCAAACAAGCTTTACTTCTTT
once	TRBV7-2	TRBJ1-6	TRBD1	CASSLIGGNRGVNSPLHF	TGTGCCAGCAGCTTAATAGGGGGGAACAGGGGTGTCAATTCACCCCTCCACTTT
-	TRBV4-1	TRBJ2-7	-	CASSQVAFSYEQYF	TGCGCCAGCAGCCAAGTAGCATTTTCCTACGAGCAGTACTTC
-	TRBV19	TRBJ1-5	-	CASSIVGASNQPQHF	TGTGCCAGTAGTATCGTCGGGGCGAGCAATCAGCCCCAGCATTTT
-	TRBV6-5	TRBJ1-2	-	CASKTLGSPGYTF	TGTGCCAGCAAGACCTTAGGCAGCCCTGGCTACACCTTC
-	TRBV25-1	TRBJ2-4	TRBD1	CASSPPGTGLGVQYF	TGTGCCAGCAGTCCTCCCGGGACAGGTTTAGGGGTTCAGTACTTC